Below, 8 T cell receptor beta chains from the same sample are listed, as sequenced in a study of cytomegalovirus exposure and HLA in healthy donors. PCR used 60 Vbeta primers and 13 Jbeta primers. Using immunoSEQ multiplex PCR, the repertoire was profiled, and TCRdb retains in-frame clones only, with some absent. The sample yields under 300,000 clones, 70% to 90% seen once. The sequenced sample consisted of PBMCs. The receptors here all came from a woman in her sixties in good health and CMV-seropositive.

V gene TRBV7-8 combines with J gene TRBJ2-5; D perhaps matches TRBD2 (6 bases). Trimming stripped 1 base from V and 4 bases from J, with 7 bases between. The CDR3 is made up of 13 amino acids. Germline CDR1 SGHVS, CDR2 FQNEAQ. CDR3 sequence: CASSLGSGETQYF. In DNA form, the CDR3 reads TGTGCCAGCAGCTTAGGTAGCGGAGAGACCCAGTACTTC.

V gene TRBV7-8 combines with J gene TRBJ2-7, with TRBD2 identical over 10 bases. Germline V gene sequence: CDR1 SGHVS, CDR2 FQNEAQ. With V trimmed by 5 bases and J by 7 bases, 2 bases remained unmatched. The CDR3 spans 12 residues. DNA for the CDR3: TGTGCCAGCAGCCGGACTAGCGGTGAGCAGTACTTC. Translating gives CASSRTSGEQYF.

V and J are TRBV19 and TRBJ2-5; 7 bases line up with TRBD1. The CDR3 sequence is 14 residues long. Trimming took 9 bases from V and 2 from J; bases not matched to a gene: 9. Germline V CDR1 and CDR2: LNHDA, SQIVND (reference sequence). The CDR3 DNA reads as TGTGCCAGCTCCCACCGGGACAGACAAGAGACCCAGTACTTC. Amino acid sequence: CASSHRDRQETQYF.

This chain links TRBV10-1 with TRBJ1-1; a weak D match, TRBD1 (6 bases). Trimming removed 7 bases from V and 1 base from J, with 16 bases in between. This CDR3 spans 15 amino acids. Per the germline V gene, CDR1 is WNHNN and CDR2 is SYGVQD (reference sequence). The CDR3 protein is CASILTWTANTEAFF. In nucleotides, the CDR3 is TGCGCCAGCATCCTTACGTGGACAGCGAACACTGAAGCTTTCTTT.

The rearrangement links TRBV6-6 to TRBJ1-1; D perhaps matches TRBD1 (6 bases). Germline CDR1 and CDR2: MNHNY and SVGAGI (reference sequence). This CDR3 is built from 15 residues. The ends were cut back, 6 bases at V and 3 bases at J, with 17 bases in the middle. The CDR3 DNA sequence: TGTGCCAGCAGAACTCCGGACAGCTCATACACTGAAGCTTTCTTT. Translating gives CASRTPDSSYTEAFF.

The chain uses TRBV10-3 and TRBJ2-7; 8 bases are a match to TRBD2. The germline CDR1 and CDR2 sequences are ENHRY and SYGVKD. This CDR3 is built from 14 residues. V shed 2 bases and J 5 bases; nucleotides not matched to a gene: 5. The CDR3 coding sequence is TGTGCCATCAGTGAGCGGGAGGGCCTCAACGAGCAGTACTTC. Translating it yields CAISEREGLNEQYF.

This clone was picked up a small number of times. The CDR3 DNA is TGCGCCAGCAGCCAAGAATTTCAGAAGAGGACTGAAGCTTTCTTT. It specifies CASSQEFQKRTEAFF. The chain employs TRBV4-1 and TRBJ1-1; D remains unclear. The CDR3 is made up of 15 amino acids. Trimming cost V 0 bases and J 5 bases, with 13 bases left between them. Per the germline V gene, CDR1 is MGHRA and CDR2 is YSYEKL.

Regarding this clone: One junction end does not reproduce the germline sequence, and a read error may be involved. This chain joins TRBV7-9 and TRBJ2-2; a possible D gene is TRBD2 (5 bases). The germline gives CDR1 SEHNR, CDR2 FQNEAQ (reference sequence). This CDR3 has 15 residues. The chain's CDR3 is CSSSPTGTNTGELFF. The DNA for the CDR3 is TGTTCCAGCAGCCCCACCGGGACGAACACCGGGGAGCTGTTTTTT.